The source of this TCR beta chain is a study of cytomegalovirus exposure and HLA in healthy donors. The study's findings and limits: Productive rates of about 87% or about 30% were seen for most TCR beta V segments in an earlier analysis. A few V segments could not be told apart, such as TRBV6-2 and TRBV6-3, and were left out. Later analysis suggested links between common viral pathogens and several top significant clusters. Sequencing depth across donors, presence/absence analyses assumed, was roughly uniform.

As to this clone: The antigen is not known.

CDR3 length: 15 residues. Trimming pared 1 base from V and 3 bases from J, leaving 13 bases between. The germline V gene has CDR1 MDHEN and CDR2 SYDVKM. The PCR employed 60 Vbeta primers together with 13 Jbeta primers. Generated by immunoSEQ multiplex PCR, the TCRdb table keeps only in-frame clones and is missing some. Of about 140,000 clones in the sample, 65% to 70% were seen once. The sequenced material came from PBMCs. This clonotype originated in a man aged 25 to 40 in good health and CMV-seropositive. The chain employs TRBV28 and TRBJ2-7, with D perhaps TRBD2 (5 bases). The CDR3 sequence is CASSLFVGGSYEQYF. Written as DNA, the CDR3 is TGTGCCAGCAGTTTATTCGTCGGAGGTAGCTACGAGCAGTACTTC.